The entry below describes one T cell receptor beta chain. Its antigen is unidentified. An amount of RNA that ranged from roughly 0.45 to 1 ug was reverse transcribed with random hexamers. TCRdb re-derived calls from the immunoSEQ multiplex PCR reads in MiXCR, one entry per CDR3 protein. This table has 150,000 to 200,000 distinct CDR3 sequences, 90% to 95% appearing once. The data stem from a study of CD8 T cells in Susac syndrome. The CDR3 has 13 amino acids. The V and J ends lost 7 bases and 7 bases, in that order; junction bases with no gene match: 7. Germline CDR1 is MNHEY and CDR2 is SVGAGI. Study-level findings and limits: A relatively small number of individuals underwent TCR sequencing and HLA analysis.

The clonotype was recovered from a human donor with multiple sclerosis. The sequenced sample consisted of CD4+ T cells from PBMCs. The gene calls are TRBV6-5 and TRBJ2-1; TRBD1 matches 7 bases. Written as DNA, the CDR3 is TGTGCCAGCACCCCCAGGGGGTTGAATGAGCAGTTCTTC. It encodes CASTPRGLNEQFF.